This T cell receptor (beta chain) was profiled in a study of control samples from healthy donors and cancer patients. Using immunoSEQ multiplex PCR, the repertoire was profiled, and TCRdb retains in-frame clones only, with some absent. The data show tens of thousands of clones, about 88% seen once. The V end was cut by 8 bases, the J end by 5 bases, with 16 bases between. The CDR3 runs to 14 residues. Germline lookup yields CDR1 MNHEY and CDR2 SVGAGI. The source of this sequence is a woman between 70 and 85 years old in good health. This chain links TRBV6-5 with TRBJ2-1; D is unresolved. The sequencing sample was made of blood. The CDR3 region has the DNA TGTGCCAGCTCTGCCCCCCCGCTACACAATGAGCAGTTCTTC. Its protein is CASSAPPLHNEQFF.